The rows below give T cell receptor beta chains drawn from one sample of a study of blood T cell repertoires in COVID-19. The repertoire was sequenced with immunoSEQ multiplex PCR; TCRdb's copy has only in-frame clones and lacks some. The data contain 350,000 to 550,000 clones, about 89% of them singletons. Material: peripheral blood. The receptors were gathered from a woman in her thirties with acute or convalescent COVID-19. The CDR3 runs from the conserved cysteine through the conserved F or W. The D gene is left open where the match is weak. Clone size appears in some rows only: once, few, many, or a class for an expanded clone.

cdr3_length: 12
v_call: TRBV12-3/TRBV12-4
clone_size: NA
d_call: NA
j_call: TRBJ2-1
cdr3_nt: TGTGCCAGCAGTTTAGGGGCGAATGAGCAGTTCTTC
cdr3_aa: CASSLGANEQFF

cdr3_length: 10
v_call: TRBV12-3/TRBV12-4
clone_size: NA
d_call: NA
j_call: TRBJ2-3
cdr3_nt: TGTGCCAGCAGCCGGGATACGCAGTATTTT
cdr3_aa: CASSRDTQYF

cdr3_length: 14
v_call: TRBV2
clone_size: NA
d_call: NA
j_call: TRBJ1-2
cdr3_nt: TGTGCCAGCAAGCAGGGCAAAGTTAACTATGGCTACACCTTC
cdr3_aa: CASKQGKVNYGYTF

cdr3_length: 14
v_call: TRBV7-9
clone_size: NA
d_call: TRBD2
j_call: TRBJ2-5
cdr3_nt: TGTGCCAGCAGCTCGCGGGGGGCGCAAGAGACCCAGTACTTC
cdr3_aa: CASSSRGAQETQYF

cdr3_length: 16
v_call: TRBV27
clone_size: NA
d_call: NA
j_call: TRBJ2-1
cdr3_nt: TGTGCCAGCAGTTTAGCAACCGGCAGGTTCTACAATGAGCAGTTCTTC
cdr3_aa: CASSLATGRFYNEQFF

cdr3_length: 15
v_call: TRBV2
clone_size: NA
d_call: NA
j_call: TRBJ1-5
cdr3_nt: TGTGCCAGCAGAGCGCAGTCGAATAGCAATCAGCCCCAGCATTTT
cdr3_aa: CASRAQSNSNQPQHF

cdr3_length: 14
v_call: TRBV29-1
clone_size: once
d_call: NA
j_call: TRBJ2-7
cdr3_nt: TGCAGCGTTGAGGACAGACCGTTCTCCTACGAGCAGTACTTC
cdr3_aa: CSVEDRPFSYEQYF

cdr3_length: 15
v_call: TRBV28
clone_size: once
d_call: NA
j_call: TRBJ1-5
cdr3_nt: TGTGCCAGCAGTTTAGGGCAGGTCAGCAATCAGCCCCAGCATTTT
cdr3_aa: CASSLGQVSNQPQHF

cdr3_length: 15
v_call: TRBV3-1/TRBV3-2
clone_size: NA
d_call: TRBD1
j_call: TRBJ2-3
cdr3_nt: TGTGCCAGCAGCCAAGAGAGGACAGGTCGGGATACGCAGTATTTT
cdr3_aa: CASSQERTGRDTQYF

cdr3_length: 11
v_call: TRBV9
clone_size: NA
d_call: NA
j_call: TRBJ1-2
cdr3_nt: TGTGCCAGCAGCCCAGTATATGGCTACACCTTC
cdr3_aa: CASSPVYGYTF

cdr3_length: 14
v_call: TRBV5-4
clone_size: NA
d_call: NA
j_call: TRBJ1-4
cdr3_nt: TGTGCCAGCAGCCTGTTCGGGTCGAATGAAAAACTGTTTTTT
cdr3_aa: CASSLFGSNEKLFF

cdr3_length: 16
v_call: TRBV24-1
clone_size: NA
d_call: TRBD1
j_call: TRBJ1-1
cdr3_nt: TGTGCCGCGATTACGGAAGACAGGGGATTAAACACTGAAGCTTTCTTT
cdr3_aa: CAAITEDRGLNTEAFF

cdr3_length: 15
v_call: TRBV5-1
clone_size: few
d_call: NA
j_call: TRBJ1-3
cdr3_nt: TGCGCCAGCAGCTTGGGTAGCAGCTCTGGAAACACCATATATTTT
cdr3_aa: CASSLGSSSGNTIYF

cdr3_length: 17
v_call: TRBV2
clone_size: NA
d_call: TRBD2
j_call: TRBJ2-3
cdr3_nt: TGTGCCAGCAGTCGATGGAGTAGCGGGTCTAGCACAGATACGCAGTATTTT
cdr3_aa: CASSRWSSGSSTDTQYF

cdr3_length: 14
v_call: TRBV23-1
clone_size: NA
d_call: NA
j_call: TRBJ1-6
cdr3_nt: TGCGCCAGCAGTCTAGTCCGGTCTTATTCACCCCTCCACTTT
cdr3_aa: CASSLVRSYSPLHF

cdr3_length: 15
v_call: TRBV7-9
clone_size: NA
d_call: TRBD1
j_call: TRBJ2-3
cdr3_nt: TGTGCCAGCAGCCTTACAGGGGGCTACACAGATACGCAGTATTTT
cdr3_aa: CASSLTGGYTDTQYF

cdr3_length: 14
v_call: TRBV2
clone_size: NA
d_call: NA
j_call: TRBJ2-7
cdr3_nt: TGTGCCAGCAGTGAAAACAGGCATTCCTACGAGCAGTACTTC
cdr3_aa: CASSENRHSYEQYF

cdr3_length: 17
v_call: TRBV7-2
clone_size: once
d_call: TRBD1
j_call: TRBJ1-6
cdr3_nt: TGTGCCAGCAGCCCACGACAGGGGGCAAGGGTAAATTCACCCCTCCACTTT
cdr3_aa: CASSPRQGARVNSPLHF

cdr3_length: 13
v_call: TRBV18
clone_size: NA
d_call: TRBD1
j_call: TRBJ2-5
cdr3_nt: TGTGCCAGCTCGGGACAGGCTCAAGAGACCCAGTACTTC
cdr3_aa: CASSGQAQETQYF

cdr3_length: 15
v_call: TRBV15
clone_size: NA
d_call: TRBD1
j_call: TRBJ2-1
cdr3_nt: TGTGCCACCAGCAGAGACAAGGGGGCAGGTAATGAGCAGTTCTTC
cdr3_aa: CATSRDKGAGNEQFF

cdr3_length: 14
v_call: TRBV30
clone_size: NA
d_call: TRBD1
j_call: TRBJ1-1
cdr3_nt: TGTGCCTGGACCCCGACAGGGGTGAACACTGAAGCTTTCTTT
cdr3_aa: CAWTPTGVNTEAFF

cdr3_length: 12
v_call: TRBV12-3/TRBV12-4
clone_size: NA
d_call: NA
j_call: TRBJ2-5
cdr3_nt: TGTGCCAGCAGCATCGTGGGGCAGACCCAGTACTTC
cdr3_aa: CASSIVGQTQYF

cdr3_length: 14
v_call: TRBV4-1
clone_size: NA
d_call: NA
j_call: TRBJ2-7
cdr3_nt: TGCGCCAGCAGCCGAAGGGAGGATTTAGGAGAGCAGTACTTC
cdr3_aa: CASSRREDLGEQYF

cdr3_length: 15
v_call: TRBV5-1
clone_size: NA
d_call: NA
j_call: TRBJ2-7
cdr3_nt: TGCGCCAGCAGCTTGGGACAGGCGAGCTCCTACGAGCAGTACTTC
cdr3_aa: CASSLGQASSYEQYF

cdr3_length: 15
v_call: TRBV10-3
clone_size: NA
d_call: TRBD1
j_call: TRBJ2-7
cdr3_nt: TGTGCCATCAGTACAGGACAGGGGGGGTCCTACGAGCAGTACTTC
cdr3_aa: CAISTGQGGSYEQYF

cdr3_length: 13
v_call: TRBV12-3/TRBV12-4
clone_size: NA
d_call: NA
j_call: TRBJ1-2
cdr3_nt: TGTGCCAGCACCTTTGTAGCCGGCTTGGGCTACACCTTC
cdr3_aa: CASTFVAGLGYTF

cdr3_length: 18
v_call: TRBV10-3
clone_size: NA
d_call: TRBD1
j_call: TRBJ1-2
cdr3_nt: TGTGCCATCAGTGCCAAATACAGGGGCTCCCCCGCTAACTATGGCTACACCTTC
cdr3_aa: CAISAKYRGSPANYGYTF

cdr3_length: 15
v_call: TRBV7-3
clone_size: NA
d_call: TRBD2
j_call: TRBJ2-3
cdr3_nt: TGTGCCAGCAGCTTAACAGCGGGGGGCGCAGATACGCAGTATTTT
cdr3_aa: CASSLTAGGADTQYF

cdr3_length: 14
v_call: TRBV7-9
clone_size: NA
d_call: NA
j_call: TRBJ1-2
cdr3_nt: TGTGCCAGCACCCCCCTCCCAACCGTTGAGGGCTACACCTTC
cdr3_aa: CASTPLPTVEGYTF

cdr3_length: 15
v_call: TRBV5-4
clone_size: NA
d_call: NA
j_call: TRBJ1-5
cdr3_nt: TGTGCCAGCAGCTTGGCAGGGTCACCTAATCAGCCCCAGCATTTT
cdr3_aa: CASSLAGSPNQPQHF

cdr3_length: 14
v_call: TRBV27
clone_size: NA
d_call: NA
j_call: TRBJ1-1
cdr3_nt: TGTGCCAGCAGTTTAAAGGGGGGGATCACTGAAGCTTTCTTT
cdr3_aa: CASSLKGGITEAFF

cdr3_length: 15
v_call: TRBV4-1
clone_size: NA
d_call: NA
j_call: TRBJ1-6
cdr3_nt: TGCGCCAGCAGCCAAGAATCACTCCCTAATTCACCCCTCCACTTT
cdr3_aa: CASSQESLPNSPLHF

cdr3_length: 13
v_call: TRBV27
clone_size: NA
d_call: NA
j_call: TRBJ1-2
cdr3_nt: TGTGCCAGCAGTTTATTAGTCGGGGGTGCCTACACCTTC
cdr3_aa: CASSLLVGGAYTF

cdr3_length: 11
v_call: TRBV29-1
clone_size: NA
d_call: TRBD1
j_call: TRBJ1-1
cdr3_nt: TGCAGCGCGGGACAGACCTATGAAGCTTTCTTT
cdr3_aa: CSAGQTYEAFF

cdr3_length: 15
v_call: TRBV6-5
clone_size: NA
d_call: TRBD1
j_call: TRBJ1-2
cdr3_nt: TGTGCCAGCAGTTACTTGGGGACAGACCCCTATGGCTACACCTTC
cdr3_aa: CASSYLGTDPYGYTF

cdr3_length: 12
v_call: TRBV29-1
clone_size: NA
d_call: TRBD1
j_call: TRBJ2-5
cdr3_nt: TGCAGCGTTGAAACCAGGGGGGAGACCCAGTACTTC
cdr3_aa: CSVETRGETQYF

cdr3_length: 15
v_call: TRBV11-2
clone_size: NA
d_call: NA
j_call: TRBJ2-3
cdr3_nt: TGTGCCAGCAGCCCAGACATCCCGCGGGCAGATACGCAGTATTTT
cdr3_aa: CASSPDIPRADTQYF

cdr3_length: 16
v_call: TRBV6-5
clone_size: NA
d_call: NA
j_call: TRBJ2-7
cdr3_nt: TGTGCCAGCAGTTACGGGCAGGCCTCCTTCTCCTACGAGCAGTACTTC
cdr3_aa: CASSYGQASFSYEQYF

cdr3_length: 17
v_call: TRBV24-1
clone_size: NA
d_call: NA
j_call: TRBJ2-1
cdr3_nt: TGTGCCACCAGTGATCTACCGGGACTGGGGACCTACAATGAGCAGTTCTTC
cdr3_aa: CATSDLPGLGTYNEQFF

cdr3_length: 14
v_call: TRBV2
clone_size: NA
d_call: NA
j_call: TRBJ2-4
cdr3_nt: TGTGCCAGCAGTGACGTCTTATCCAAAAACATTCAGTACTTC
cdr3_aa: CASSDVLSKNIQYF

cdr3_length: 14
v_call: TRBV24-1
clone_size: NA
d_call: NA
j_call: TRBJ1-2
cdr3_nt: TGTGCCACCAGTGATGAACAGGGTGGGGATGGCTACACCTTC
cdr3_aa: CATSDEQGGDGYTF

cdr3_length: 16
v_call: TRBV11-2
clone_size: NA
d_call: TRBD1
j_call: TRBJ1-5
cdr3_nt: TGTGCCAGCACCTTCTTAGGACAGGCTTTTAATCAGCCCCAGCATTTT
cdr3_aa: CASTFLGQAFNQPQHF

cdr3_length: 16
v_call: TRBV19
clone_size: NA
d_call: NA
j_call: TRBJ1-4
cdr3_nt: TGTGCCAGTAGTATACCCCAGGTCGACCATAATGAAAAACTGTTTTTT
cdr3_aa: CASSIPQVDHNEKLFF

cdr3_length: 14
v_call: TRBV7-9
clone_size: NA
d_call: TRBD1
j_call: TRBJ1-1
cdr3_nt: TGTGCCAGCAGCGCTCCGGGACAGGGTATTGAAGCTTTCTTT
cdr3_aa: CASSAPGQGIEAFF

cdr3_length: 13
v_call: TRBV5-6
clone_size: once
d_call: NA
j_call: TRBJ1-2
cdr3_nt: TGTGCCAGCAGACGACAGGCCCTCTATGGCTACACCTTC
cdr3_aa: CASRRQALYGYTF

cdr3_length: 14
v_call: TRBV9
clone_size: NA
d_call: NA
j_call: TRBJ2-7
cdr3_nt: TGTGCCTCCCCCTTAGAGACTAGCTCCTACGAGCAGTACTTC
cdr3_aa: CASPLETSSYEQYF

cdr3_length: 15
v_call: TRBV28
clone_size: NA
d_call: TRBD2
j_call: TRBJ2-6
cdr3_nt: TGTGCCAGCACCGTCGGGGGGGCTGGGGCCAACGTCCTGACTTTC
cdr3_aa: CASTVGGAGANVLTF

cdr3_length: 13
v_call: TRBV2
clone_size: NA
d_call: TRBD1
j_call: TRBJ2-7
cdr3_nt: TGTGCCAGCAGTTGGGACAGGTCCTACGAGCAGTACTTC
cdr3_aa: CASSWDRSYEQYF

cdr3_length: 15
v_call: TRBV10-3
clone_size: NA
d_call: NA
j_call: TRBJ2-1
cdr3_nt: TGTGCCATCAGTGAGTCGATCTCCGGGAACCCGGCGCAGTTCTTC
cdr3_aa: CAISESISGNPAQFF

cdr3_length: 13
v_call: TRBV5-6
clone_size: once
d_call: NA
j_call: TRBJ2-7
cdr3_nt: TGTGCCAGCAGCCGGAGTGCAGTCTACGAGCAGTACTTC
cdr3_aa: CASSRSAVYEQYF